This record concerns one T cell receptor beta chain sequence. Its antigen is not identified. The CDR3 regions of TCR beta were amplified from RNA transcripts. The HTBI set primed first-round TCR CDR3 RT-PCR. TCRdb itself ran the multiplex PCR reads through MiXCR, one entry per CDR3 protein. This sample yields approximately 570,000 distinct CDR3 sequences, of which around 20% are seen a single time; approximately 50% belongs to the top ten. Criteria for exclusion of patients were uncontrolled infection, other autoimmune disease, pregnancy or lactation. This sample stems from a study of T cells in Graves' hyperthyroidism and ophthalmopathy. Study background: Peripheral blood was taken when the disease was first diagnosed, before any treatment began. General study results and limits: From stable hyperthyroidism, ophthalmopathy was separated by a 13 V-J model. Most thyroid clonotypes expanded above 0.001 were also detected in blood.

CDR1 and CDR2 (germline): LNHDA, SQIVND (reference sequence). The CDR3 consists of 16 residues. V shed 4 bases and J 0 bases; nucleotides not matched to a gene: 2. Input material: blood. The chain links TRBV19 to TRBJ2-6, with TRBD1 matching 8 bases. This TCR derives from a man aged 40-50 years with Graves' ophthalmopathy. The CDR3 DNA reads TGTGCCAGTAGTAGGACAGGGAACTCTGGGGCCAACGTCCTGACTTTC. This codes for CASSRTGNSGANVLTF.